This record concerns one TCR beta chain sequence. Per the germline V gene, CDR1 is LGHDT and CDR2 is YNNKEL (reference sequence). V lost 0 bases and J 8 bases, leaving 10 bases between the germline ends. This CDR3 is built from 13 residues. In the authors' workflow: Scientists estimated how many nucleated cells there were by amplifying reference gene primers. The repertoire was sequenced with immunoSEQ multiplex PCR; TCRdb's copy has only in-frame clones and lacks some. V, J and clone size derive from that table, while D and trimming were established from the DNA sequence. The sample holds over 150,000 clones, roughly 79% seen once. This entry comes from a study of blood T cell repertoires in COVID-19. Study-wide context: Samples of COVID-19 (acute and convalescent) were obtained from the United States, Italy and Spain. From T cells, B-cell-depleted T cells, or PBMCs came the material, which was cDNA or gDNA.

This receptor was identified in a woman in her 70s with acute or convalescent COVID-19. The chain recombines TRBV3-1 (or the pseudogene TRBV3-2) with TRBJ1-1, with D unresolved. Sequencing was performed on peripheral blood. In nucleotides, the CDR3 is TGTGCCAGCAGCCAAGATAACCCCAGGGAAGCTTTCTTT. Translation: CASSQDNPREAFF.